This T cell receptor (beta chain) appears in the sequencing data of a study of beta chain features in type 1 diabetes. Turning to the study itself: When patients were set against healthy donors, age, gender and cell yields were similar. Summed over all samples, the examined sorted cells came to 100 million to 130 million. Whole-study findings and limits: When Type 1 diabetes patients were examined, their TCRB CDR3s proved moderately but significantly shorter in all four CD4+ subsets.

As concerns this clone: Its antigen remains unidentified.

The entirety of the isolated RNA underwent reverse transcription, so expressed TCRB transcripts were sequenced. Here immunoSEQ multiplex PCR was the method, and the copy in TCRdb shows in-frame clones only, minus some. The sample has some 700,000 clones, 13% seen once; the top ten hold less than 0.025%. Purity of each sorted population was above 95%. V was pared by 0 bases and J by 11 bases, with 11 bases between. This CDR3 comprises 13 residues. The germline CDR1 and CDR2 sequences are LNHNV and YYDKDF (reference sequence). V gene TRBV15 combines with J gene TRBJ2-1; D not resolved. The sample consisted of naive CD4+ T cells from blood. The origin of this receptor is a man between 18 and 29 years old with type 1 diabetes. The CDR3 loop is CATSRDSPEKQFF. CDR3 nucleotide sequence: TGTGCCACCAGCAGAGATAGCCCGGAGAAGCAGTTCTTC. Drawing the rest from reference TRBV15 and TRBJ2-1, the complete variable domain is DAMVIQNPRYQVTQFGKPVTLSCSQTLNHNVMYWYQQKSSQAPKLLFHYYDKDFNNEADTPDNFQSRRPNTSFCFLDIRSPGLGDTAMYLCATSRDSPEKQFFGPGTRLTVL.